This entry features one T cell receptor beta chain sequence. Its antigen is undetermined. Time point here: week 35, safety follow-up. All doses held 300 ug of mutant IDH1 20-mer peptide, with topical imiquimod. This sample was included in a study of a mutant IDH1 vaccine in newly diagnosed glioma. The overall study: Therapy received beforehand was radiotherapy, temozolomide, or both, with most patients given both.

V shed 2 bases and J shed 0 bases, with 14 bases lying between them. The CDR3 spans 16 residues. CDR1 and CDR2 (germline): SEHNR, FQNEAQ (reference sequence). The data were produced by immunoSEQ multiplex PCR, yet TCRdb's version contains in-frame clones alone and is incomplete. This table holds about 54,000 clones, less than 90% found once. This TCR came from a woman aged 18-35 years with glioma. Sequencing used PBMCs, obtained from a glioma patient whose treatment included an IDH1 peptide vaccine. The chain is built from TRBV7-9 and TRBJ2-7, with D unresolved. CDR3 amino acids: CASSLLPSIVSYEQYF. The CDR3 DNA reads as TGTGCCAGCAGCTTATTGCCTAGTATCGTCTCCTACGAGCAGTACTTC.